Here is one T cell receptor beta chain with its context. This clonotype was recorded a few times. There is no known antigen for this receptor. Nothing much larger sits one base from this clone, and base qualities are not available. From the cysteine up to the phenylalanine, the CDR3 has a length of 15 residues. Kept here is only the CDR3 DNA, which spans 45 bases and is read in frame from base 1. The germline V end is reduced by 0 bases and the J end by 7 bases; junction bases left unmatched: 3. This sample was included in a study of T cell repertoires in cytomegalovirus infection (dated by TCRdb to the late 2010s). Looking at the study overall: Peptide stimulations targeted recently identified HLA-C-restricted CMV epitopes, whose presentation resists viral immunomodulation, together with well-studied HLA-B-restricted epitopes. Donor HLA type was relevant to the analysis, because carriage of CMV infection together with the matching HLA type was indicated by public TCR beta signatures.

The reads were generated on an Illumina HiSeq 1500. In TCRdb, the public reads were trimmed at Q25 with fastp and aligned with MiXCR, with productive beta chains retained. Rows are unified per CDR3 protein, each entry keeping the most common DNA and genes. Recorded for this sample are around 750,000 distinct CDR3 sequences; 30% to 35% of them occurred a single time. Approximately 13% of the sample comes from the top ten. The paper as a whole reports these results and caveats: Cumulative frequency of public TCR beta family members discriminated carriers of CMV infection plus the relevant HLA type in this cohort and an independent approximately 340-donor cohort. In the ex vivo response, HLA-C-restricted CMV-specific TCR beta clonotypes were dominant, and in two of eight donors the single most frequent clonotype came from this HLA-C-restricted group.

Interpreted using the paper, the treatment or condition label stands for: in vitro stimulation with specific CMV peptide epitopes to enrich CMV-specific T cells. This sequence uses TRBV12-3 or TRBV12-4 and TRBJ2-6, with 7 middle bases fitting TRBD1. The sequenced sample was cultured CD8+ T cells from PBMCs, obtained from culture after CMV antigen stimulation. This receptor was obtained from a human donor in good health (CMV status not recorded). Some clones in this sample may be carry-over from other donors' samples. The CDR3 loop reads CASSLADRSANVLTF. Here is the DNA: TGTGCCAGCAGTTTAGCGGACAGGTCAGCCAACGTCCTGACTTTC.